The 18 T cell receptor beta chains given below trace back to one sample, sequenced in a study of blood T cell repertoires in COVID-19. The method was immunoSEQ multiplex PCR; TCRdb's version includes in-frame clones alone and lacks a portion of them. The repertoire includes some 200,000 clones, approximately 79% of them detected once, and approximately 26% sits in the top ten. Sequencing was performed on peripheral blood. All receptors derive from a woman in her seventies with acute or convalescent COVID-19.

A remark on this clone: Other DNA sequences within the sample encode an identical CDR3. The V and J genes are TRBV19 and TRBJ1-2; D uncertain. Per the germline V gene, CDR1 is LNHDA and CDR2 is SQIVND (reference sequence). This CDR3 has 13 residues. The germline V and J ends were trimmed by 3 bases and 2 bases, with 7 bases remaining between them. CDR3 in DNA: TGTGCCAGTAGTATGGTGGAGAACTATGGCTACACCTTC. Protein product: CASSMVENYGYTF.

The genes are TRBV3-1 (or the pseudogene TRBV3-2) and TRBJ2-3; 9 nucleotides agree with TRBD2. Germline V lookup: CDR1 LGHDT, CDR2 YNNKEL (reference sequence). The CDR3 sequence is 16 residues long. Losses at the gene ends were 1 base for V and 7 bases for J; bases not matched to a gene: 9. The CDR3 here is CASSQGGAGGRHTQYF. As DNA, the CDR3 is TGTGCCAGCAGCCAAGGAGGAGCGGGAGGTAGGCATACGCAGTATTTT.

The rearrangement joins TRBV7-3 to TRBJ2-3, with 10 bases identical to TRBD2. V trimming: 6 bases; J trimming: 1 base; junction bases outside the gene matches: 4. The CDR3 consists of 15 residues. Germline CDR1 and CDR2: SGHTA and FQGTGA. CDR3 protein: CASSTGTSGTDTQYF. The CDR3 DNA reads TGTGCCAGCAGTACCGGGACTAGCGGCACAGATACGCAGTATTTT.

The CDR3 sequence is CASSTTRDRGRETQYF. DNA for the CDR3: TGTGCCAGCAGCACCACGAGGGACAGGGGTAGAGAGACCCAGTACTTC. V gene TRBV5-6 combines with J gene TRBJ2-5; TRBD1 matches 10 bases. The germline V gene has CDR1 SGHDT and CDR2 YYEEEE. The CDR3 sequence is 16 residues long. V shed 4 bases, J shed 4 bases, and the junction held 10 bases outside the gene matches.

This clone has more than one count but fewer than ten. The chain combines TRBV29-1 with TRBJ1-2; a weak D match, TRBD1 (5 bases). The V and J ends lost 4 bases and 8 bases respectively, with 17 bases between them. Germline CDR1 is SQVTM and CDR2 is ANQGSEA. This CDR3 has 13 amino acids. CDR3 DNA sequence: TGCAGCGTTGTCGGGGGTAGGGATGGAGGCTACACCTTC. This codes for CSVVGGRDGGYTF.

V and J are TRBV19 and TRBJ2-1; TRBD1 agrees at 9 bases. J lost 4 bases, V lost 0 bases, and 10 bases had no gene match. This CDR3 region has 18 residues. Looked up from germline, CDR1 is LNHDA and CDR2 is SQIVND (reference sequence). The CDR3 region is CASSIDWADRGGYNEQFF. The CDR3 region has the DNA TGTGCCAGTAGTATAGATTGGGCCGACAGGGGGGGATACAATGAGCAGTTCTTC.

The chain carries TRBV10-1 and TRBJ2-1, with a weak D call TRBD1 (6 bases). The CDR3 is 16 amino acids. Germline V gene data show CDR1 as WNHNN and CDR2 as SYGVQD (reference sequence). Trimming stripped 8 bases from V and 6 bases from J, with 23 bases between. CDR3 sequence: CASSSFVGTNTNEQFF. For the CDR3, the DNA is TGCGCCAGCTCGTCTTTTGTTGGGACAAATACCAATGAGCAGTTCTTC.

The chain employs TRBV10-2 and TRBJ2-3; D might be TRBD1 (6 bases). The CDR3 spans 16 residues. Germline CDR1 and CDR2: WSHSY and SAAADI. V lost 8 bases and J lost 2, with 20 bases in between. CDR3: CASGGYRVILTDTQYF. As DNA, the CDR3 is TGCGCCAGCGGGGGTTACAGGGTGATCCTCACAGATACGCAGTATTTT.

This chain connects TRBV11-2 to TRBJ2-5; D call uncertain. V was shortened by 5 bases and J by 3 bases, with 4 bases between the two germline ends. CDR3 size: 11 residues. Germline loops: CDR1 SGHAT, CDR2 FQNNGV. The CDR3 nucleotides read TGTGCCAGCAGCCAAAAAGAGACCCAGTACTTC. This gives the protein CASSQKETQYF.

The genes are TRBV29-1 and TRBJ1-2, with 7 bases lining up with TRBD1. Trimming removed 5 bases from V and 4 bases from J; junction bases left unmatched: 7. CDR3 length: 13 residues. The germline CDR1 and CDR2 sequences are SQVTM and ANQGSEA. CDR3 loop: CSVYRQGPYGYTF. CDR3 coding DNA: TGCAGCGTTTACCGACAGGGACCCTATGGCTACACCTTC.

This clone appeared once. This chain links TRBV19 with TRBJ2-7, with TRBD2 matching over 8 bases. This CDR3 is built from 16 residues. The V gene's germline CDR1 is LNHDA and CDR2 SQIVND (reference sequence). Germline trimming cut 7 bases from V and 2 bases from J; bases unmatched to any gene: 13. CDR3 protein: CASTPGGGGTTYEQYF. Written as DNA, the CDR3 is TGTGCCAGTACCCCCGGGGGGGGAGGCACCACCTACGAGCAGTACTTC. Drawing the rest from reference TRBV19 and TRBJ2-7, the complete variable domain is DGGITQSPKYLFRKEGQNVTLSCEQNLNHDAMYWYRQDPGQGLRLIYYSQIVNDFQKGDIAEGYSVSREKKESFPLTVTSAQKNPTAFYLCASTPGGGGTTYEQYFGPGTRLTVT.

The gene calls are TRBV27 and TRBJ2-5; the D gene is possibly TRBD2 (5 bases). Between the trimmed V and J ends, which lost 2 bases and 4 bases, there was a span of 14 bases. This CDR3 comprises 15 residues. Germline CDR1 MNHEY, CDR2 SMNVEV (reference sequence). As DNA, the CDR3 is TGTGCCAGCAGTTTACGCGCCAGTCGGGGAGAGACCCAGTACTTC. Encoded protein: CASSLRASRGETQYF.

The rearrangement links TRBV20-1 to TRBJ1-2; D gene ambiguous. Germline lookup yields CDR1 DFQATT and CDR2 SNEGSKA (reference sequence). V lost 4 bases to trimming and J lost 8 bases, with 11 bases between them. This CDR3 comprises 11 residues. The CDR3 DNA follows: TGCAGTGCTAACAGAGTAGACGGCTACACCTTC. Translation gives CSANRVDGYTF.

Here the CDR3 reads CASSQELAGGTDTQYF. In DNA, the CDR3 is TGTGCCAGCAGCCAAGAACTAGCGGGAGGCACAGATACGCAGTATTTT. This chain joins TRBV4-2 and TRBJ2-3; the match to TRBD2 covers 11 bases. The CDR3 sequence is 16 residues long. V lost 0 bases, J lost 1 base, and 0 bases stayed unmatched. Germline V gene lookup returns CDR1 LGHNA and CDR2 YNFKEQ.

V and J are TRBV2 and TRBJ1-1; no reliable D call. Germline V gene sequence: CDR1 SNHLY, CDR2 FYNNEI. CDR3 length: 13 amino acids. The V end lost 6 bases, the J end lost 1 base, and 9 bases lay between the germline ends. The CDR3 region has the DNA TGTGCCAGCAGCGTCACAGAGAACACTGAAGCTTTCTTT. Amino acids: CASSVTENTEAFF.

This clone has more than one count but fewer than ten. Other nucleotide sequences from this sample produce the same CDR3. V usage is TRBV6-4 and J usage is TRBJ1-2, with 7 positions matching TRBD1. CDR3 length equals 15 residues. Looked up from germline, CDR1 is MRHNA and CDR2 is SNTAGT. The trim removed 2 bases at V and 5 bases at J, leaving 8 bases unmatched. The CDR3 loop is CASSDTGQALYGYTF. The DNA of the CDR3 is TGTGCCAGCAGTGACACAGGACAGGCCCTGTATGGCTACACCTTC.

V and J are TRBV7-9 and TRBJ2-3; 7 positions match TRBD1. The germline V gene has CDR1 SEHNR and CDR2 FQNEAQ (reference sequence). CDR3 length: 15 amino acids. With 5 bases clipped from V and 0 bases from J, the junction kept 5 bases outside the gene matches. CDR3 bases: TGTGCCAGCAGCGTCACAGGGGTTAGCACAGATACGCAGTATTTT. Translating gives CASSVTGVSTDTQYF.

This clone was seen once. V is TRBV27 and J is TRBJ1-1, with 7 bases aligning to TRBD1. Per the germline V gene, CDR1 is MNHEY and CDR2 is SMNVEV (reference sequence). The V segment lost 3 bases and the J segment 2 bases; nucleotides outside the gene matches: 6. This CDR3 has 15 amino acids. In DNA form, the CDR3 reads TGTGCCAGCAGTTTTACCAGGGACAGCAACACTGAAGCTTTCTTT. This translates into CASSFTRDSNTEAFF.